Listed below are T cell receptor beta chains from one sample, sequenced in a study of blood T cell repertoires in COVID-19. Assay: immunoSEQ multiplex PCR; the TCRdb copy retains only in-frame clones and omits some. This sample has tens of thousands of clones; more than 75% occur once, and the top ten carry roughly 7%. The specimen sequenced was peripheral blood. These receptors all stem from a man aged 50 to 60 with active COVID-19. The CDR3 runs from the conserved cysteine through the conserved F or W. Fields, in order: clone size, J gene, V gene, D gene, CDR3 protein, CDR3 DNA. A D gene is named only where the DNA matches it firmly. Expanded clones are given a class, and other clones once, few, many or no size at all.

>NA|TRBJ2-3|TRBV7-9|TRBD2
CASSLVSGGGDTQYF
TGTGCCAGCAGCTTAGTCTCCGGCGGGGGGGATACGCAGTATTTT
>NA|TRBJ2-2|TRBV5-1|TRBD1
CASSWDRLTGELFF
TGCGCCAGCAGCTGGGACAGGCTCACCGGGGAGCTGTTTTTT
>NA|TRBJ2-7|TRBV7-2|TRBD1
CASSLGQGGSYEQYF
TGTGCCAGCAGCCTGGGACAGGGAGGGTCCTACGAGCAGTACTTC
>NA|TRBJ1-2|TRBV28|TRBD1
CASSSGGLDYGYTF
TGTGCCAGCAGCTCAGGGGGGCTGGACTATGGCTACACCTTC
>NA|TRBJ2-7|TRBV18|TRBD1
CASSAGTGLAEQYF
TGTGCCAGCTCTGCCGGGACAGGGCTCGCCGAGCAGTACTTC
>NA|TRBJ2-7|TRBV19|NA
CASSRQVSSYEQYF
TGTGCCAGTAGTCGACAGGTGTCCTCCTACGAGCAGTACTTC
>NA|TRBJ2-2|TRBV14|NA
CASSQQTPGIGELFF
TGTGCCAGCAGCCAACAGACTCCAGGGATCGGGGAGCTGTTTTTT
>NA|TRBJ2-4|TRBV24-1|TRBD1
CATSTATGGDNIQYF
TGTGCCACCAGTACCGCAACAGGGGGTGACAACATTCAGTACTTC
>NA|TRBJ2-7|TRBV7-2|TRBD2
CASSLGSSGAIYEQYF
TGTGCCAGCAGCTTAGGGTCTAGCGGGGCAATCTACGAGCAGTACTTC
>NA|TRBJ2-2|TRBV11-2|TRBD1
CASSSQRTGGARNTGELFF
TGTGCCAGCAGTTCCCAACGGACAGGGGGCGCGAGGAACACCGGGGAGCTGTTTTTT
>few|TRBJ2-5|TRBV5-6|TRBD2
CASSSLGTTSGLPGTQYF
TGTGCCAGCAGCTCCTTGGGGACGACTAGCGGCCTCCCCGGGACCCAGTACTTC
>NA|TRBJ2-1|TRBV19|NA
CASSWTHRNNEQFF
TGTGCCAGTAGTTGGACCCACAGGAACAATGAGCAGTTCTTC
>NA|TRBJ2-7|TRBV3-1/TRBV3-2|TRBD2
CASSQDDIAGGDEQYF
TGTGCCAGCAGCCAAGATGACATAGCGGGAGGTGACGAGCAGTACTTC
>NA|TRBJ2-1|TRBV7-2|TRBD2
CASSQGGLAGYNEQFF
TGTGCCAGCAGCCAGGGGGGACTAGCGGGCTACAATGAGCAGTTCTTC
>few|TRBJ1-3|TRBV28|TRBD1
CASSPMGQGGNTIYF
TGTGCCAGCAGTCCCATGGGACAGGGAGGAAACACCATATATTTT
>NA|TRBJ1-2|TRBV5-4|TRBD1
CASSLKGANGYTF
TGTGCCAGCAGCTTGAAGGGGGCTAATGGCTACACCTTC
>NA|TRBJ1-1|TRBV19|NA
CASNGRPTNTEAFF
TGTGCCAGTAACGGCAGGCCTACTAACACTGAAGCTTTCTTT
>NA|TRBJ2-7|TRBV7-9|NA
CASSPPLRGISYEQYF
TGTGCCAGCAGCCCCCCCCTCAGAGGGATCTCCTACGAGCAGTACTTC
>NA|TRBJ1-2|TRBV28|TRBD1
CASSLYRGSYTF
TGTGCCAGCAGTCTGTACAGGGGAAGCTACACCTTC
>NA|TRBJ2-6|TRBV3-1/TRBV3-2|NA
CASSQDHSSRDSGANVLTF
TGTGCCAGCAGCCAAGATCATAGTTCGCGGGACTCTGGGGCCAACGTCCTGACTTTC
>NA|TRBJ2-7|TRBV5-1|TRBD1
CASSADRGRLSYEQYF
TGCGCCAGCAGCGCGGACAGGGGGCGGTTATCCTACGAGCAGTACTTC
>NA|TRBJ2-1|TRBV7-3|TRBD2
CASSPTTSKSNEQFF
TGTGCCAGCAGCCCCACGACTAGCAAGTCCAATGAGCAGTTCTTC
>NA|TRBJ1-4|TRBV19|NA
CATSRPGEEKLFF
TGTGCCACGTCTCGGCCGGGGGAAGAAAAACTGTTTTTT
>NA|TRBJ2-7|TRBV21-1|NA
CASSKWGRDYCSYEQYF
TGTGCCAGCAGCAAATGGGGTCGGGATTATTGCTCCTACGAGCAGTACTTC
>NA|TRBJ2-2|TRBV2|NA
CASTEGARELFF
TGTGCCAGCACCGAAGGGGCCAGGGAGCTGTTTTTT
>NA|TRBJ2-1|TRBV11-2|TRBD2
CASTLKLQGASGYNEQFF
TGTGCCAGCACCTTGAAGCTCCAAGGGGCTAGCGGATACAATGAGCAGTTCTTC
>NA|TRBJ2-7|TRBV7-2|NA
CASSYGQVGEQYF
TGTGCCAGCAGCTACGGTCAGGTCGGCGAGCAGTACTTC
>NA|TRBJ2-4|TRBV5-1|NA
CASSVTSTNIQYF
TGCGCCAGCAGCGTGACAAGCACCAACATTCAGTACTTC
>few|TRBJ2-1|TRBV11-1|NA
CASSLAGNRNEQFF
TGTGCCAGCAGCTTAGCGGGAAACAGGAATGAGCAGTTCTTC
>NA|TRBJ2-1|TRBV7-6|NA
CASSPDYNYYNEQFF
TGTGCCAGCAGTCCCGACTACAACTACTACAATGAGCAGTTCTTC